Listed here are 9 T cell receptor beta chains from one sample, sequenced in a study of T cell responses to AZD1222 COVID-19 vaccine (dated by TCRdb to the early 2020s). Interpreted using the paper, the time point label stands for: baseline before first vaccination. The method was the immunoSEQ multiplex PCR assay. Sourced from immuneACCESS, this table was stored by TCRdb with only in-frame sequences that have V and J called. A share of the clones is absent; for the studies checked, an unresolved V gene accounts for under half, and the remainder has no known explanation. The sample contains about 94,000 clones, more than 70% of them found a single time. The leading ten clones occupy 13% of the sample. Sample: peripheral blood, taken on day 0 of AZD1222 vaccination. The receptor source for this set is an adult in good health.

The V call is TRBV14, the J call TRBJ1-6; the D is unclear. V was trimmed by 3 bases and J by 7 bases, leaving 13 bases between them. Germline V gives CDR1 SGHDN, CDR2 FVKESK. The CDR3 spans 15 residues. The CDR3 nucleotides are TGTGCCAGCAGCCAGGGATTGGCGGAGAATTCACCCCTCCACTTT. It is translated as CASSQGLAENSPLHF.

The rearrangement links TRBV29-1 to TRBJ2-7, with D perhaps matching TRBD2 (6 bases). CDR1 is SQVTM and CDR2 is ANQGSEA in the germline V gene. V was trimmed by 2 bases and J by 2 bases, leaving 10 bases between them. This CDR3 region has 13 residues. In DNA, the CDR3 is TGCAGCGTTGAATTGCGGGGAACCTACGAGCAGTACTTC. It specifies CSVELRGTYEQYF.

This clone has just one count. This chain uses TRBV5-6 with TRBJ1-2; 12 bases are a match to TRBD1. Germline CDR1 is SGHDT and CDR2 is YYEEEE. With 3 bases clipped from V and 7 bases from J, the junction kept 10 bases outside the gene matches. This CDR3 is built from 16 residues. The CDR3 nucleotides are TGTGCCAGCAGCTGGGGACAGGGGGCACCCTATGTTGGCTACACCTTC. This translates into CASSWGQGAPYVGYTF.

The rearrangement joins TRBV19 to TRBJ1-2; 11 nucleotides line up with TRBD1. Germline CDR1 and CDR2: LNHDA and SQIVND (reference sequence). CDR3 size: 15 residues. V dropped 5 bases and J dropped 2; count of bases not matched to a gene: 4. The CDR3 nucleotides are TGTGCCAGTAGTGGCCGGGACAGGGGGAACTATGGCTACACCTTC. Its translation is CASSGRDRGNYGYTF.

The rearrangement uses TRBV7-6 and TRBJ2-3; TRBD2 matches at 12 bases. CDR1 and CDR2 from the germline V gene are SGHVS and FNYEAQ. The junction had 7 bases not matched to a gene; V was cut back by 5 bases and J by 4 bases. CDR3 length equals 16 residues. This CDR3 reads CASSQASGGAPDTQYF. CDR3 DNA sequence: TGTGCCAGCAGCCAGGCTAGCGGGGGGGCCCCAGATACGCAGTATTTT. Filled out from reference TRBV7-6 and TRBJ2-3, the complete variable domain reads GAGVSQSPRYKVTKRGQDVALRCDPISGHVSLYWYRQALGQGPEFLTYFNYEAQQDKSGLPNDRFSAERPEGSISTLTIQRTEQRDSAMYRCASSQASGGAPDTQYFGPGTRLTVL.

A single count supports this clone. The rearrangement joins TRBV5-1 to TRBJ1-2; D gene uncertain. Trimming took off 0 bases at V and 4 bases at J, with 7 bases between the two ends. The V gene's germline CDR1 is SGHRS and CDR2 YFSETQ. This CDR3 region has 13 residues. In DNA, the CDR3 is TGCGCCAGCAGCTTGGAGGGAAGCTATGGCTACACCTTC. Protein: CASSLEGSYGYTF.

V usage is TRBV29-1 and J usage is TRBJ2-3; the match to TRBD1 covers 7 bases. The CDR3 has 16 amino acids. Germline V gene sequence: CDR1 SQVTM, CDR2 ANQGSEA. V shed 5 bases, J shed 2 bases, and the junction held 13 bases outside the gene matches. The CDR3 reads CSVPREGGSITDTQYF. The CDR3 DNA follows: TGCAGCGTTCCCCGCGAAGGGGGCAGCATCACAGATACGCAGTATTTT.

The rearrangement joins TRBV7-3 to TRBJ1-4; D not certain. This CDR3 region has 17 residues. V dropped 1 base and J dropped 0 bases, with 12 bases sitting between them. The V gene's germline CDR1 is SGHTA and CDR2 FQGTGA. DNA for the CDR3: TGTGCCAGCAGCTTAAAGTTTCCGCCTGCAACTAATGAAAAACTGTTTTTT. The encoded protein is CASSLKFPPATNEKLFF.

The V gene is TRBV7-2, the J gene TRBJ1-4; D gene uncertain. Per the germline V gene, CDR1 is SGHTA and CDR2 is FQGNSA. Between the trimmed V and J ends, which lost 3 bases and 7 bases, there was a span of 9 bases. There are 13 residues in the CDR3. CDR3 coding DNA: TGTGCCAGCAGCTTGAACGGTGGTGAAAAACTGTTTTTT. Residues: CASSLNGGEKLFF. Combining the CDR3 with reference TRBV7-2 and TRBJ1-4 gives the whole variable domain GAGVSQSPSNKVTEKGKDVELRCDPISGHTALYWYRQSLGQGLEFLIYFQGNSAPDKSGLPSDRFSAERTGGSVSTLTIQRTQQEDSAVYLCASSLNGGEKLFFGSGTQLSVL.